Shown below are 26 T cell receptor beta chains from a single sample sequenced in a study of cytomegalovirus exposure and HLA in healthy donors. With 60 Vbeta and 13 Jbeta primers, the PCR was carried out. Sequencing used immunoSEQ multiplex PCR; TCRdb keeps in-frame clones, though not all of them. Of about 69,000 clones listed, roughly 76% are singletons. The sample was PBMCs. These receptors originate from a man aged 18 to 30 in good health and CMV-seronegative.

V gene TRBV7-2 combines with J gene TRBJ1-5, with 12 bases fitting TRBD1. The CDR3 has 15 residues. V lost 6 bases, J lost 6 bases, and 6 bases stayed unmatched. CDR1 and CDR2 from the germline V gene are SGHTA and FQGNSA. CDR3: CASRPGTGGSQPQHF. CDR3 DNA: TGTGCCAGCAGACCCGGGACAGGGGGCAGTCAGCCCCAGCATTTT.

The gene calls are TRBV7-9 and TRBJ2-1; D unclear. Germline CDR1 SEHNR, CDR2 FQNEAQ (reference sequence). CDR3 length: 14 amino acids. V shed 3 bases and J shed 3 bases, with 9 bases lying between them. The CDR3 region is CASSLADNYNEQFF. The CDR3 DNA is TGTGCCAGCAGCTTGGCAGACAACTACAATGAGCAGTTCTTC.

This chain joins TRBV18 and TRBJ2-5; TRBD1 is a possible D gene (5 bases). Deletions cut 6 bases from V and 4 bases from J, with 15 bases between. The CDR3 contains 14 residues. Germline values: CDR1 KGHSH, CDR2 LQKENI. The CDR3 reads CASSPGHNLETQYF. The CDR3 nucleotides are TGTGCCAGCTCGCCCGGACATAACTTAGAGACCCAGTACTTC.

J is TRBJ1-5 and V is TRBV2, with D hard to call. The CDR3 loop spans 12 amino acids. Trimming removed 2 bases from V and 4 bases from J, with 3 bases in between. Germline loops: CDR1 SNHLY, CDR2 FYNNEI. CDR3 nucleotides: TGTGCCAGCAGTGAATTAAATCAGCCCCAGCATTTT. Protein product: CASSELNQPQHF.

This sequence joins TRBV27 and TRBJ2-2; maybe TRBD2 (6 bases). The germline V and J ends were trimmed by 6 bases and 0 bases, with 11 bases remaining between them. The germline CDR1 and CDR2 sequences are MNHEY and SMNVEV (reference sequence). The CDR3 contains 15 residues. The CDR3 coding sequence is TGTGCCAGCAGGGAGGGAACCTCGAACACCGGGGAGCTGTTTTTT. Translating it yields CASREGTSNTGELFF.

This rearrangement joins TRBV6-5 to TRBJ1-5, with a weak D call TRBD1 (5 bases). V was clipped by 6 bases and J by 0 bases, with 12 bases between them. From germline, CDR1 is MNHEY and CDR2 SVGAGI. This CDR3 contains 15 residues. The DNA of the CDR3 is TGTGCCAGCAGGCCCCAGGGATTTAGCAATCAGCCCCAGCATTTT. It codes for CASRPQGFSNQPQHF.

Remarks on this clone: At the DNA level, this CDR3 is encoded by other sequences in the same sample as well. As DNA, the CDR3 is TGTGCCAGCAGCTTAGGCGGGGGGAGCTACGAGCAGTACGTC. It codes for CASSLGGGSYEQYV. The V call is TRBV7-2, the J call TRBJ2-7, with 8 bases identical to TRBD2. The CDR3 runs to 14 residues. V lost 1 base, J lost 3 bases, and 2 bases stayed unmatched. Germline CDR1 SGHTA, CDR2 FQGNSA.

The J gene is TRBJ2-2, the V gene TRBV19; TRBD2 matches 11 bases. Germline trimming cut 3 bases from V and 4 bases from J; bases unmatched to any gene: 4. The CDR3 extends over 16 amino acids. Germline CDR1 is LNHDA and CDR2 is SQIVND (reference sequence). CDR3 sequence: CASSIASGGTTGELFF. The CDR3 bases are TGTGCCAGTAGTATCGCTAGCGGGGGGACCACCGGGGAGCTGTTTTTT.

The gene calls are TRBV9 and TRBJ1-5; possibly TRBD1 for D (5 bases). CDR1 and CDR2 (germline): SGDLS, YYNGEE. V lost 3 bases to trimming and J lost 5 bases, with 12 bases between them. The CDR3 has 14 residues. The CDR3 sequence: CASSEGVVYQPQHF. Here the CDR3 DNA reads TGTGCCAGCAGCGAAGGGGTGGTGTATCAGCCCCAGCATTTT.

The chain recombines TRBV4-1 with TRBJ2-1, with TRBD1 matching over 8 bases. After removal of 4 bases from V and 4 bases from J, the junction contained 15 bases not matched to a gene. This CDR3 contains 18 residues. Germline V gives CDR1 MGHRA, CDR2 YSYEKL. CDR3 loop: CASSRATDRGERYNEQFF. The CDR3, as DNA: TGCGCCAGCAGCCGAGCGACCGACAGGGGAGAAAGGTACAATGAGCAGTTCTTC.

The chain carries TRBV25-1 and TRBJ2-1, with 10 bases fitting TRBD2. Trimming cost V 3 bases and J 4 bases; bases outside gene matches: 6. The CDR3 consists of 16 residues. CDR1 and CDR2 from the germline V gene are MGHDK and SYGVNS. CDR3 sequence: CASSDRAGGSYNEQFF. Written as DNA, the CDR3 is TGTGCCAGCAGTGATCGAGCGGGGGGGTCGTACAATGAGCAGTTCTTC.

The V call is TRBV10-3, the J call TRBJ1-1; D may be TRBD1 (5 bases). CDR1 and CDR2 (germline): ENHRY, SYGVKD. This CDR3 spans 13 amino acids. V lost 4 bases and J 7 bases, leaving 13 bases between the germline ends. The chain's CDR3 is CAISGVRVGEAFF. DNA of the CDR3: TGTGCCATCAGTGGGGTCAGGGTGGGTGAAGCTTTCTTT.

CDR3 protein: CASSRTGQGAEAFF. Here the CDR3 DNA reads TGTGCCAGCTCACGGACGGGACAGGGCGCTGAAGCTTTCTTT. The V call is TRBV18, the J call TRBJ1-1, with 9 bases fitting TRBD1. From germline, CDR1 is KGHSH and CDR2 LQKENI. The CDR3 length is 14 residues. Unmatched junction bases numbered 6, after V lost 4 bases and J lost 6 bases.

The rearrangement links TRBV27 to TRBJ2-1, with 10 bases identical to TRBD2. The CDR3 extends over 16 amino acids. The germline V gene encodes CDR1 MNHEY and CDR2 SMNVEV (reference sequence). J was trimmed by 3 bases and V by 5 bases; bases with no gene match: 7. The CDR3 loop is CASSPLAGGRYNEQFF. The CDR3 nucleotides read TGTGCCAGCAGTCCTTTAGCGGGGGGCCGCTACAATGAGCAGTTCTTC.

This clone was counted only a few times. The chain is built from TRBV29-1 and TRBJ2-7; TRBD1 matches 8 bases. Germline CDR1 and CDR2: SQVTM and ANQGSEA. The V gene end was trimmed by 4 bases and the J gene end by 6 bases; junction bases not matched to a gene: 8. The CDR3 has 13 amino acids. For the CDR3, the DNA is TGCAGCGTTGTTGCAGGGGGCGGCGGCGAGCAGTACTTC. It yields the protein CSVVAGGGGEQYF.

In its sample, this clone was seen a few times. The V call is TRBV5-1, the J call TRBJ1-3; no reliable D call. The CDR3 sequence is 14 residues long. The germline V gene has CDR1 SGHRS and CDR2 YFSETQ. V lost 0 bases and J 8 bases, leaving 12 bases between the germline ends. The CDR3 protein is CASSLDLTSYTIYF. CDR3 coding DNA: TGCGCCAGCAGCTTGGACCTCACATCATACACCATATATTTT.

The V call is TRBV6-7, the J call TRBJ1-1, with D unresolved. TRBV6-7 is noted as an ORF with a role that remains uncertain. The CDR3 has 11 amino acids. V shed 4 bases and J shed 7 bases, with 7 bases lying between them. CDR3 region: CASSLCGEAFF. CDR3 sequence (DNA): TGTGCCAGCAGTTTATGCGGTGAAGCTTTCTTT.

The V and J genes are TRBV12-5 and TRBJ1-1; 8 bases map to TRBD1. The V and J ends lost 6 bases and 5 bases, in that order; junction bases with no gene match: 8. The length of the CDR3 is 14 residues. Germline CDR1 is LGHNT and CDR2 is FRNRAP. The CDR3 loop is CASGQGARRTEAFF. The DNA of the CDR3 is TGTGCTAGTGGCCAGGGGGCTAGACGGACTGAAGCTTTCTTT.

The chain is built from TRBV27 and TRBJ2-1, with D hard to call. CDR1 and CDR2 (germline): MNHEY, SMNVEV (reference sequence). Trimming cost V 2 bases and J 6 bases, with 8 bases left between them. This CDR3 is built from 13 residues. The CDR3 reads CASSLGRANEQFF. The DNA of the CDR3 is TGTGCCAGCAGTTTAGGGCGAGCCAATGAGCAGTTCTTC.

This clone turned up a few times. V gene TRBV4-1 combines with J gene TRBJ2-7; TRBD2 is a possible D gene (6 bases). V was pared by 3 bases and J by 4 bases, with 10 bases between. The V gene's germline CDR1 is MGHRA and CDR2 YSYEKL. The length of the CDR3 is 13 residues. DNA of the CDR3: TGCGCCAGCAGCCAGGGCCTAGCGTACGAGCAGTACGTC. It is translated as CASSQGLAYEQYV.

Notes on this clone: Relative to the germline gene, one junction end is altered; a read error may explain this. The sample carries other DNA sequences with the same CDR3. This rearrangement joins TRBV7-8 to TRBJ2-5; 7 nucleotides align to TRBD1. The CDR3 contains 15 residues. Germline CDR1 reads SGHVS; CDR2 reads FQNEAQ. The CDR3 DNA reads as TGCGCCAGCAGCTTATACGGGACAGCTCAAGAGACCCAGTACTTC. This gives the protein CASSLYGTAQETQYF.

The CDR3 nucleotides read TGTGCCAGCAGCTTGGATCAGGGTAGGGAGACCCAGTACTTC. It specifies CASSLDQGRETQYF. This chain uses TRBV5-4 with TRBJ2-5; possible D gene TRBD1, 5 bases. V dropped 0 bases and J dropped 5 bases, with 11 bases sitting between them. The CDR3 length is 14 residues. Germline CDR1 SGHNT, CDR2 YYREEE (reference sequence).

This chain joins TRBV27 and TRBJ2-3; a possible D gene is TRBD1 (6 bases). Per the germline V gene, CDR1 is MNHEY and CDR2 is SMNVEV (reference sequence). The CDR3 extends over 15 amino acids. The V and J ends lost 6 bases and 6 bases respectively, with 19 bases between them. The CDR3 loop is CASRGAGDGQDTQYF. CDR3 DNA sequence: TGTGCCAGCAGGGGGGCCGGGGACGGGCAGGATACGCAGTATTTT.

The table lists this clone with a few counts. V gene TRBV28 combines with J gene TRBJ1-5; D might be TRBD1 (5 bases). Trimming pared 6 bases from V and 4 bases from J, leaving 22 bases between. The germline V gene encodes CDR1 MDHEN and CDR2 SYDVKM. This CDR3 has 17 residues. The CDR3 protein is CASSTHPGGKGNQPQHF. CDR3 nucleotides: TGTGCCAGCAGCACCCATCCGGGGGGAAAAGGGAATCAGCCCCAGCATTTT. The entire variable domain, with the rest obtained from reference TRBV28 and TRBJ1-5, is as follows: DVKVTQSSRYLVKRTGEKVFLECVQDMDHENMFWYRQDPGLGLRLIYFSYDVKMKEKGDIPEGYSVSREKKERFSLILESASTNQTSMYLCASSTHPGGKGNQPQHFGDGTRLSIL.

A remark on this clone: Compared with germline, one end of the junction differs, possibly owing to a read error. The V gene is TRBV28, the J gene TRBJ1-1, with 7 bases matching TRBD1. Germline V gene sequence: CDR1 MDHEN, CDR2 SYDVKM. The CDR3 spans 15 residues. The CDR3 DNA reads TGTGCCAGCAGTAACAGGGGAGGCGGGAACGCTGAAGCTTTCTTT. Translated: CASSNRGGGNAEAFF.

This clone was counted a few times. The chain has TRBV11-3 and TRBJ1-1, with TRBD1 identical over 7 bases. This CDR3 is built from 16 residues. V lost 0 bases to trimming and J lost 7 bases; unmatched junction nucleotides: 11. Germline assignment: CDR1 SGHNT and CDR2 YENEEA. The CDR3 DNA reads as TGTGCCAGCAGCTTAGATGGTCGACAGGGTAGTGATGAAGCTTTCTTT. It yields the protein CASSLDGRQGSDEAFF.